The T cell receptor (beta chain) under discussion was sequenced for a study of cytomegalovirus exposure and HLA in healthy donors. The study ran its PCR with 60 Vbeta and 13 Jbeta primers. Produced via immunoSEQ multiplex PCR; TCRdb's table is partial and in-frame only. The repertoire holds about 98,000 clones, with about 81% as singletons. Per the germline V gene, CDR1 is SGHRS and CDR2 is YFSETQ. Trimming took off 0 bases at V and 10 bases at J, with 10 bases between the two ends. The CDR3 is 12 amino acids. The genes are TRBV5-1 and TRBJ1-1; D is unresolved. Sequencing was carried out using PBMCs. This receptor was obtained from a man aged 40-49 years in good health and CMV-seronegative. In DNA form, the CDR3 reads TGCGCCAGCAGCTTGGTTGGGGAGTCAGCTTTCTTT. Translation gives CASSLVGESAFF.